This T cell receptor (beta chain) was captured by sequencing in a study of Graves' ophthalmopathy and Graves' hyperthyroidism. V lost 4 bases and J 0 bases, leaving 14 bases between the germline ends. CDR1 is SGDLS and CDR2 is YYNGEE in the germline V gene. The CDR3 is made up of 16 amino acids. RNA transcripts were the source from which TCR beta CDR3 regions were amplified. Scientists carried out first-round RT-PCR using HTBI primers and then a second-round multiplex PCR. TCRdb fed the multiplex PCR reads into MiXCR, producing one record per CDR3 protein. The table shows hundreds of thousands of distinct CDR3 sequences, with around 42% occurring only once. General study findings and limits: A majority of expanded thyroid clonotypes exceeding 0.001 frequency were likewise present in blood.

Clinical symptoms, serum thyroxine, TRAb, thyroid ultrasound and orbital computed tomography formed the basis of diagnosis. Concerning this clonotype itself: The antigen remains undetermined.

The chain links TRBV9 to TRBJ1-3, with D possibly being TRBD1 (5 bases). The receptor was derived from an adult man with Graves' ophthalmopathy. What was sequenced was peripheral blood. The CDR3 coding sequence is TGTGCCAGCAGCCCGGGGGTCCCAAGCTCTGGAAACACCATATATTTT. Translation: CASSPGVPSSGNTIYF.